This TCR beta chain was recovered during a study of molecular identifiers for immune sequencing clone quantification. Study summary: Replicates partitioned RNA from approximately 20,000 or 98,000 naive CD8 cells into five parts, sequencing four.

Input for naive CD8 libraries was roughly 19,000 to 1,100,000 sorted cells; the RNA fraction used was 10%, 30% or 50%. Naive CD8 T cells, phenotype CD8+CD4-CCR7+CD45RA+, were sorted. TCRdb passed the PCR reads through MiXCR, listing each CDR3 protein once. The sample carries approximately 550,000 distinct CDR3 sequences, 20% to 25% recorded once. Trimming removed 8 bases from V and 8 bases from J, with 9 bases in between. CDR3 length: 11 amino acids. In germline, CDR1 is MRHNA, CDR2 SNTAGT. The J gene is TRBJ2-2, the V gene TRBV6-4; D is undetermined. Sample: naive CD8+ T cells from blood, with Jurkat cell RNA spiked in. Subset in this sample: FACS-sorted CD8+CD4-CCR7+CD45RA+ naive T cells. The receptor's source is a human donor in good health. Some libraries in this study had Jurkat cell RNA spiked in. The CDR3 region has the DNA TGTGCCAGCCAAGCCGGGGGGGAGCTGTTTTTT. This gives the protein CASQAGGELFF.